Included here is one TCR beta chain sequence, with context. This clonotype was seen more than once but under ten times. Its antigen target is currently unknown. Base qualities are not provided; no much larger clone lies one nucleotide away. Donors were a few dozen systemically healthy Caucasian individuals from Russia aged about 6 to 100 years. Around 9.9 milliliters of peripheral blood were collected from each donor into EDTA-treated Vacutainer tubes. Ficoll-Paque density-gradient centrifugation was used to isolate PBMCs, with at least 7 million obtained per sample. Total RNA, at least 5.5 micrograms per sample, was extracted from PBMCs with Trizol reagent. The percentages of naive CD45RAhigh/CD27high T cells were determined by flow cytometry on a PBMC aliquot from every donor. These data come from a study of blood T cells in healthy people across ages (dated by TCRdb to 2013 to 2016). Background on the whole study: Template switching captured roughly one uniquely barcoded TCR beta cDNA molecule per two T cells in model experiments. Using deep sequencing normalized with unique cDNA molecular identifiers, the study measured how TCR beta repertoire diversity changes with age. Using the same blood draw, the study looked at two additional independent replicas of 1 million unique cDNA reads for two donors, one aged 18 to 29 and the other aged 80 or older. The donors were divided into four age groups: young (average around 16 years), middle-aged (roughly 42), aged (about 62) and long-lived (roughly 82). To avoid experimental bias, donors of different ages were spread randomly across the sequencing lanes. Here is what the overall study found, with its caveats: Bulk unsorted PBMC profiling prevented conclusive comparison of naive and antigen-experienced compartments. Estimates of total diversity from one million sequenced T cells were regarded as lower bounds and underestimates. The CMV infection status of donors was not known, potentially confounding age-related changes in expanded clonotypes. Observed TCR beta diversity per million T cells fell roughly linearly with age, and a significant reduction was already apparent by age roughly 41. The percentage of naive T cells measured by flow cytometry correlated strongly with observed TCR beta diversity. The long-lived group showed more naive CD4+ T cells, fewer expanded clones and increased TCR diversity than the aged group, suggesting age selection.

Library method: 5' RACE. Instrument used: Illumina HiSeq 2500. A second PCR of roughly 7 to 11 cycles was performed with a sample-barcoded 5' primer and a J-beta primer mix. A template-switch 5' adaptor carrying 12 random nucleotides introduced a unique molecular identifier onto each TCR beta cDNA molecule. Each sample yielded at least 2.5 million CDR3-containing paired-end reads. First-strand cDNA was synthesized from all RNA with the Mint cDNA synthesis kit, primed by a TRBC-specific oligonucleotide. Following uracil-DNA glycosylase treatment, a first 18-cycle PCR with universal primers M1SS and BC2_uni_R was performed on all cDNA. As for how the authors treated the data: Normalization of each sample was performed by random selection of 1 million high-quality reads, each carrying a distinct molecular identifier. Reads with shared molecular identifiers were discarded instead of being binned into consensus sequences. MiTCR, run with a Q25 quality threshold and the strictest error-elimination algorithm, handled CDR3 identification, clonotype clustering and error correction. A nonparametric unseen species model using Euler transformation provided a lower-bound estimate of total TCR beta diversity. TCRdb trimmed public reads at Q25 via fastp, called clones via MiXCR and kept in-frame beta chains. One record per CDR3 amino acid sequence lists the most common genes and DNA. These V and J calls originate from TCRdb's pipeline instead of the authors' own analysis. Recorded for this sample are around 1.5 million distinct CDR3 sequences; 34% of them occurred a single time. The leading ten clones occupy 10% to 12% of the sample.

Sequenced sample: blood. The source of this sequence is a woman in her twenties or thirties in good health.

CDR3 loop: CASSYLTGTSGGIEQYF. The nucleotide sequence reads TGTGCCAGCAGCTACCTAACCGGGACTAGCGGGGGAATAGAGCAGTACTTC. The V and J segments used are TRBV11-2 and TRBJ2-7; 14 of the junction bases match TRBD2. After removal of 4 bases from V and 7 bases from J, the junction retains 12 bases not matched to a gene. The germline V gene provides CDR1 SGHAT and CDR2 FQNNGV. The CDR3, cysteine through phenylalanine, is 17 amino acids long. Just CDR3 DNA is preserved here, 51 bases in frame from base 1. Supplemented by the reference TRBV11-2 and TRBJ2-7 proteins around the CDR3, the complete variable domain is EAGVAQSPRYKIIEKRQSVAFWCNPISGHATLYWYQQILGQGPKLLIQFQNNGVVDDSQLPKDRFSAERLKGVDSTLKIQPAKLEDSAVYLCASSYLTGTSGGIEQYFGPGTRLTVT.